The 8 T cell receptor beta chains below come from one sample, sequenced in a study of technical replicates of blood from a handful of donors. Measured with immunoSEQ multiplex PCR; TCRdb has only the in-frame clones, and not every one. In the table there are about 100,000 clones, approximately 96% of which are singletons. Sequenced: T cells isolated from PBMCs. All receptors derive from a human donor in good health.

V is TRBV11-2 and J is TRBJ2-1; tentative D call: TRBD1 (5 bases). CDR1 and CDR2 from the germline V gene are SGHAT and FQNNGV. This CDR3 is 15 amino acids long. The germline V and J ends were trimmed by 6 bases and 0 bases, with 12 bases remaining between them. CDR3 sequence (DNA): TGTGCCAGCAGAATAAGTGACAGCTCCTACAATGAGCAGTTCTTC. Protein product: CASRISDSSYNEQFF.

The V gene is TRBV21-1, the J gene TRBJ2-3; the table's D call, TRBD2, was not checked against the DNA. TRBV21-1 is listed as a pseudogene. The CDR3 loop spans 14 amino acids. The CDR3 is CASSKARVADTQYF. The DNA of the CDR3 is TGTGCCAGCAGCAAAGCGAGGGTGGCAGATACGCAGTATTTT.

V usage is TRBV2 and J usage is TRBJ1-6; possibly TRBD1 for D (6 bases). The V end lost 4 bases, the J end lost 7 bases, and 14 bases lay between the germline ends. The CDR3 totals 15 residues. Germline V gene lookup returns CDR1 SNHLY and CDR2 FYNNEI. Written as DNA, the CDR3 is TGTGCCAGCAGTGGGTTGGGGCAGGGGAATTCACCCCTCCACTTT. Its protein product is CASSGLGQGNSPLHF.

The rearrangement uses TRBV5-1 and TRBJ1-4, with D perhaps matching TRBD1 (5 bases). Trimming cost V 2 bases and J 4 bases, with 9 bases left between them. The V gene's germline CDR1 is SGHRS and CDR2 YFSETQ. This CDR3 has 14 amino acids. The CDR3 DNA is TGCGCCAGCAGCTTCGACCAGGGTAATGAAAAACTGTTTTTT. Its protein is CASSFDQGNEKLFF.

The rearrangement uses TRBV19 and TRBJ2-3; D is undetermined. Germline V gene sequence: CDR1 LNHDA, CDR2 SQIVND (reference sequence). The CDR3 runs 15 residues. Trimming stripped 5 bases from V and 2 bases from J, with 14 bases between. CDR3 in amino acids: CASSLRVAPTDTQYF. CDR3 DNA sequence: TGTGCCAGTAGTCTCCGGGTGGCACCCACAGATACGCAGTATTTT.

V usage is TRBV4-2 and J usage is TRBJ1-2; D is unresolved. The V end was cut by 0 bases, the J end by 8 bases, with 10 bases between. Germline CDR1 and CDR2: LGHNA and YNFKEQ. The CDR3 contains 13 residues. CDR3 loop: CASSQEGRAGYTF. In nucleotides, the CDR3 is TGTGCCAGCAGCCAAGAAGGGAGGGCCGGCTACACCTTC.

The chain is built from TRBV28 and TRBJ1-1; TRBD1 aligns across 10 bases. This CDR3 region has 13 residues. Germline-derived CDR1 and CDR2 are MDHEN and SYDVKM. V lost 5 bases and J lost 5; bases outside the gene matches: 2. The CDR3 nucleotides are TGTGCCAGCAGTGGGACAGGGGAAACTGAAGCTTTCTTT. As protein: CASSGTGETEAFF.

The J gene is TRBJ1-2, the V gene TRBV2; tentative D call: TRBD1 (5 bases). V shed 3 bases and J shed 7 bases, with 15 bases lying between them. The CDR3 length is 14 residues. CDR1 is SNHLY and CDR2 is FYNNEI in the germline V gene. Here the CDR3 DNA reads TGTGCCAGCAGTGACGCAGGGAGGTGGAGTGGCTACACCTTC. Its protein is CASSDAGRWSGYTF.